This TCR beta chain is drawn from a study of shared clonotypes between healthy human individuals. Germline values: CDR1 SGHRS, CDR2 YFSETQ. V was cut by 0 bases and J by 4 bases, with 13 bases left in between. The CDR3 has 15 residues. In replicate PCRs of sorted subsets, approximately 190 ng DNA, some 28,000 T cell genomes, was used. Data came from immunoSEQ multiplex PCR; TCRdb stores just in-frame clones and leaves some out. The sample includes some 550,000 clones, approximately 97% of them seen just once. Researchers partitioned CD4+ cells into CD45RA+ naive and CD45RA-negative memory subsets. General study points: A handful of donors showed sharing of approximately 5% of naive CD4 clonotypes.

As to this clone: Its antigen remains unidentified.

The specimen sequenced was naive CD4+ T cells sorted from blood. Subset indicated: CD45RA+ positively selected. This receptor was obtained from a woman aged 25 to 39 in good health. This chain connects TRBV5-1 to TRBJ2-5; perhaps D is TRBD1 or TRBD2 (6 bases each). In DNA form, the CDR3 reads TGCGCCAGCAGCTTGGATTCCAGGGGAGGAGAGACCCAGTACTTC. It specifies CASSLDSRGGETQYF.